A selection of T cell receptor beta chains follows, all from one sample in a study of early stage breast cancer tumors. Produced via immunoSEQ multiplex PCR; TCRdb's table is partial and in-frame only. The sample shows thousands of clones, just under 70% of them seen only once. The sequenced sample consisted of normal breast tissue next to the tumor. Receptors were obtained from a person aged 55 to 75 with breast cancer. Each CDR3 is given with its conserved first and last residue.

CDR3aa: CAISENAGGTADTQYF; j_gene: TRBJ2-3; len: 16; v_gene: TRBV10-3
CDR3aa: CAISGTSGGNSYNEQFF; j_gene: TRBJ2-1; len: 17; v_gene: TRBV10-3
CDR3aa: CASRIAGGPSEQFF; j_gene: TRBJ2-1; len: 14; v_gene: TRBV6-1
CDR3aa: CASSLRQGLTNEKLFF; j_gene: TRBJ1-4; len: 16; v_gene: TRBV7-6
CDR3aa: CASSEVGTSLEQFF; j_gene: TRBJ2-1; len: 14; v_gene: TRBV6-1
CDR3aa: CASTPHEAGGTNEQFF; j_gene: TRBJ2-1; len: 16; v_gene: TRBV19
CDR3aa: CATRDLGSYGYTF; j_gene: TRBJ1-2; len: 13; v_gene: TRBV6-1
CDR3aa: CASSLEQKYEQYF; j_gene: TRBJ2-7; len: 13; v_gene: TRBV4-1
CDR3aa: CASRVGQSETGYTF; j_gene: TRBJ1-2; len: 14; v_gene: TRBV6-5
CDR3aa: CASSRSWGRTEAFF; j_gene: TRBJ1-1; len: 14; v_gene: TRBV27